This T cell receptor beta chain was recovered during a study of human T cells and chemical hapten exposure. Each CDR3 protein is one row after TCRdb ran MiXCR on the RACE reads. This table has fewer than 200,000 distinct CDR3 sequences, roughly 25% appearing once. Germline CDR1 is SGHRS and CDR2 is YFSETQ. V was shortened by 3 bases and J by 3 bases, with 13 bases between the two germline ends. This CDR3 contains 15 residues. This clonotype was seen only a few times. The time point was: patch test 3, about 24 weeks after DPC sensitization. Treatment denoted: therapeutic diphenylcyclopropenone sensitization with weekly scalp DPC.

This clonotype was obtained from a young woman with alopecia areata. Some clones in this sample may be carry-over from other donors' samples. The V gene is TRBV5-1, the J gene TRBJ2-1, with D perhaps TRBD1 (6 bases). The sequencing used whole blood, collected in connection with sensitization to the hapten diphenylcyclopropenone (DPC). CDR3 protein: CASSSRDTVYNEQFF. CDR3 sequence (DNA): TGCGCCAGCAGCTCCCGGGACACAGTCTACAATGAGCAGTTCTTC.